What follows describes a single T cell receptor beta chain. This record comes from a study of T cells after posttransplantation cyclophosphamide. Busulfan-fludarabine conditioning, marrow transplant, and cyclophosphamide on days +3 and +4 were administered. Here immunoSEQ multiplex PCR was the method, and the copy in TCRdb shows in-frame clones only, minus some. The top ten hold 2% to 2.5% of the sample, which has tens of thousands of clones, roughly 91% seen once. V dropped 5 bases and J dropped 3; count of bases not matched to a gene: 10. Germline V gene sequence: CDR1 MNHEY, CDR2 SMNVEV (reference sequence). This CDR3 comprises 16 residues.

This TCR came from a male patient over 55 who received an allogeneic stem cell transplant from a related donor and was CMV-positive. Some of the T cells might come from the graft donor. The rearrangement joins TRBV27 to TRBJ1-3, with 7 bases identical to TRBD1. Sequencing used PBMCs, obtained roughly 59 days after allogeneic stem cell transplant with posttransplant cyclophosphamide. The CDR3 DNA reads TGTGCCAGCAGTCAGGCAGGGGGAACTTTTGGAAACACCATATATTTT. Protein sequence: CASSQAGGTFGNTIYF.